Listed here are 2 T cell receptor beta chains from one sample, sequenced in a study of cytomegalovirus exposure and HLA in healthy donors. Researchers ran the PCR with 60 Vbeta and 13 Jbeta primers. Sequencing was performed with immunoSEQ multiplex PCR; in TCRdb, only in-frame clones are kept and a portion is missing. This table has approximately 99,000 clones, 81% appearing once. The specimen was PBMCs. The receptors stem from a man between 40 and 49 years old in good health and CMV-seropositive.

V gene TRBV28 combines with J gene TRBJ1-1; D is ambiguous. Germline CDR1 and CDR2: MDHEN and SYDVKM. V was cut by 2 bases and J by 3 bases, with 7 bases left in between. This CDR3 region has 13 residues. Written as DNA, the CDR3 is TGTGCCAGCAGTTTAGGGAGGTACACTGAAGCTTTCTTT. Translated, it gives CASSLGRYTEAFF.

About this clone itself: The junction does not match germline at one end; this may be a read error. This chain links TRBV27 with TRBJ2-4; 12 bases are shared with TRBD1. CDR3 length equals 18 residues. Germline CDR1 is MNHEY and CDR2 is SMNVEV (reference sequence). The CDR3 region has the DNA TGTGCCAGCAGTTCCCCCGGGACAGGGGGCGCGGGCAAAAACAGTCAGTACTTC. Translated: CASSSPGTGGAGKNSQYF.